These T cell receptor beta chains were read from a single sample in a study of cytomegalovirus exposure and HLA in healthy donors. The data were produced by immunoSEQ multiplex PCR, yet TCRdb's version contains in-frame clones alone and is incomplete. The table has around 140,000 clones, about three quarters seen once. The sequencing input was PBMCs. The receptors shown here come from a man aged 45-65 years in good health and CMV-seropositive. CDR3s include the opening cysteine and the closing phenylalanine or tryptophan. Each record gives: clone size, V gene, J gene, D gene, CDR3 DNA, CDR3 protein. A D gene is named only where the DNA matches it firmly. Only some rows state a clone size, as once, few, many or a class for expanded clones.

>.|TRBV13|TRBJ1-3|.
TGTGCCAGCAGCTTAGATAGGGGCTCTGGAAACACCATATATTTT
CASSLDRGSGNTIYF
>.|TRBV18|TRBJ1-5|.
TGTGCCAGCTCACCTTCAGGGGTCGGGGGCAATCAGCCCCAGCATTTT
CASSPSGVGGNQPQHF
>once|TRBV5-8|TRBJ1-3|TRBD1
TGTGCCAGCAGCTTGGCAGTCGGGACAGGGGTCAAGGCCATATATTTT
CASSLAVGTGVKAIYF
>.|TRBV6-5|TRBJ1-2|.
TGTGCCAGCAGTAGAACCGGGGGTGGCTACACCTTC
CASSRTGGGYTF
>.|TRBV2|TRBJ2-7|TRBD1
TGTGCCAGCAGTGGGACAGGGGCTTCCTACGAGCAGTACTTC
CASSGTGASYEQYF
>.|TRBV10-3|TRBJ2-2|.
TGTGCCATCAGTGAGGAGACACCTTACACCGGGGAGCTGTTTTTT
CAISEETPYTGELFF
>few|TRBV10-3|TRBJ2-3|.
TGTGCCATCAGTGAGTACGGGGGGCCAACAGATACGCAGTATTTT
CAISEYGGPTDTQYF
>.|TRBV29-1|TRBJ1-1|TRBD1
TGCAGCGTTGCTGGACAGGGGAACACTGAAGCTTTCTTT
CSVAGQGNTEAFF
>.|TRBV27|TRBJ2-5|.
TGTGCCAGCAGTTTGGGGACTGGGATACACCAGCAAGAGACCCAGTACTTC
CASSLGTGIHQQETQYF
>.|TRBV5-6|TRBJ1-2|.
TGTGCCAGCAGCTTGGCCCACACCACTAACTATGGCTACACCTTC
CASSLAHTTNYGYTF
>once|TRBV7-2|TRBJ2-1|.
TGTGCCAGCAGCCCTAGAACAGGGACCGATGAGCAGTTCTTC
CASSPRTGTDEQFF
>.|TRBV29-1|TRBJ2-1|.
TGCAGCGTAACACAGGAATCCTACAATGAGCAGTTCTTC
CSVTQESYNEQFF
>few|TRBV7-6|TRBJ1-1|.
TGTGCCAGCAGCTTAGTAAGGAACGCGGCGAATGAAGCTTTCTTT
CASSLVRNAANEAFF
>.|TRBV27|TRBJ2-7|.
TGTGCCAGCAGTTTATTTAATGGGGCAGCTTCCTACGAGCAGTACTTC
CASSLFNGAASYEQYF
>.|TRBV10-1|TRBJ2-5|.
TGCGCCAGCAGTGAGTCGGGGAGGGGGGAGACCCAGTACTTC
CASSESGRGETQYF
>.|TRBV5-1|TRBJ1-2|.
TGCGCCAGCAGCTTGGGTTTCGGGGAAGATGGCTACACCTTC
CASSLGFGEDGYTF
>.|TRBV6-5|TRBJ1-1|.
TGTGCCAGCCGCCTGACAGCCCTGAACACTGAAGCTTTCTTT
CASRLTALNTEAFF
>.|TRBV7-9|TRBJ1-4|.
TGTGCCAGCAGTCCGAGAGCGCGGGGTACTAATGAAAAACTGTTTTTT
CASSPRARGTNEKLFF
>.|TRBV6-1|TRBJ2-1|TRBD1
TGTGCCAGCAGTGGAAGACAGGGGGCGTCGGGACGGTACAATGAGCAGTTCTTC
CASSGRQGASGRYNEQFF
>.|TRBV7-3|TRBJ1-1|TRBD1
TGTGCCAGCAGCTTAAGCCCTAGCGGGACAGCGAACACTGAAGCTTTCTTT
CASSLSPSGTANTEAFF
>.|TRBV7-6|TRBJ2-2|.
TGTGCCAGCAGCCGACAGGCTTTGAACACCGGGGAGCTGTTTTTT
CASSRQALNTGELFF
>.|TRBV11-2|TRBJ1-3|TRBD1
TGTGCCAGCAGGGGGGGAACACAGGGGCGCTCTGGAAACACCATATATTTT
CASRGGTQGRSGNTIYF
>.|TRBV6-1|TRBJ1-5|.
TGTGCCAGCAGTGATATAACAGGGAATCAGCCCCAGCATTTT
CASSDITGNQPQHF
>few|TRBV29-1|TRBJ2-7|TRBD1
TGCAGCGTTGTACCCCGGGACAGGGTAAGCGAGCAGTACTTC
CSVVPRDRVSEQYF
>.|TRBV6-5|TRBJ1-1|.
TGTGCCAGCAGTTACTCCTCGGACACTGAAGCTTTCTTT
CASSYSSDTEAFF
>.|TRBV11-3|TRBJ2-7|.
TGTGCCAGCAGCAAAGCCGGACTAACCTACGAGCAGTACTTC
CASSKAGLTYEQYF
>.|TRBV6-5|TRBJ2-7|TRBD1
TGTGCCAGCAGTTACGGGACAGGGACTTTTGAGCAGTACTTC
CASSYGTGTFEQYF
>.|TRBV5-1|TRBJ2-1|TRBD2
TGCGCCAGCAGCTCCATGGCGGGGGGGCCAGCCGAGCAGTTCTTC
CASSSMAGGPAEQFF
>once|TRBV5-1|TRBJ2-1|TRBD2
TGCGCCAGCAGCTTGCCCCTAGCGGGGGCCAATGAGCAGTTCTTC
CASSLPLAGANEQFF
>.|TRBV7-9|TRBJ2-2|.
TGTGCCAGCAGCCGAACCGGCGGGGAGCTGTTTTTT
CASSRTGGELFF
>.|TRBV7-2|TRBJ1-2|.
TGTGCCAGCAGCTTAGCAGCAGGGTCTGGCTACACCTTC
CASSLAAGSGYTF
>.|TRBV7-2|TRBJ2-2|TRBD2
TGTGCCAGCAGCTCCCGTATGGGGACTAGCGGGAGGGAGCTGTTTTTT
CASSSRMGTSGRELFF
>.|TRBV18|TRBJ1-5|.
TGTGCCAGCACACAGGGAGGGGGAGGCAATCAGCCCCAGCATTTT
CASTQGGGGNQPQHF
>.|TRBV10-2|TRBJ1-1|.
TGCGCCAGCAAGAGTACGGGTAAAGAAGCTTTCTTT
CASKSTGKEAFF
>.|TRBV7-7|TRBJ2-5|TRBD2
TGTGCCAGCAGCTTGGGGACTAGTCCAGAGACCCAGTACTTC
CASSLGTSPETQYF
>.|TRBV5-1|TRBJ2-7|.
TGCGCCAGCAGCTTGGCCCCGGGGGTTACCTACGAGCAGTACTTC
CASSLAPGVTYEQYF
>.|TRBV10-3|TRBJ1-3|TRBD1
TGTGCCACACAGGGGTCTGGAAACACCATATATTTT
CATQGSGNTIYF
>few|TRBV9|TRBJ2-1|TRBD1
TGTGCCAGCAGCTTCGGACAGGGCTACAATGAGCAGTTCTTC
CASSFGQGYNEQFF
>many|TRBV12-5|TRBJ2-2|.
TGTGCTAGTGGTTTGGTACTAGGGGGGGCCGGGGAGCTGTTTTTT
CASGLVLGGAGELFF
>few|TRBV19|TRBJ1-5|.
TGTGCCAGTAGTATAGGGGTTGAGGGTAGCTTACAGCCCCAGCATTTT
CASSIGVEGSLQPQHF
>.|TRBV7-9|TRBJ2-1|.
TGTGCCAGCAGCTTAGCAGGGATTGGAGGTGAGCAGTTCTTC
CASSLAGIGGEQFF
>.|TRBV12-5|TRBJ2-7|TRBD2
TGTGCTAGTGGTTCTGACTTAGCGGGAGGCTCCTACGAGCAGTACTTC
CASGSDLAGGSYEQYF
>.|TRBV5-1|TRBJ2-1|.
TGCGCCAGCAGCTTGGGACTAGATTGGGTAAGCAATGAGCAGTTCTTC
CASSLGLDWVSNEQFF
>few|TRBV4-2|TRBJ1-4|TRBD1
TGTGCCAGCAGCCAAGGGGGTACAGGGGAGGTGGGTGAAAAACTGTTTTTT
CASSQGGTGEVGEKLFF
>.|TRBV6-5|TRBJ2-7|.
TGTGCCAGCGCATCATTGGGCCGCTCCTACGAGCAGTACTTC
CASASLGRSYEQYF
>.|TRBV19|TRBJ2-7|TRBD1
TGTGCCAGTAGGGACACAGGGGGCCCCTACGAGCAGTACTTC
CASRDTGGPYEQYF
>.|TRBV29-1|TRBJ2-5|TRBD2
TGCAGCGTTGACGGAATGCGGGGGGAGACCCAGTACTTC
CSVDGMRGETQYF
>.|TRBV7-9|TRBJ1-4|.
TGTGCCAGCAGCTTAGGGGGCAGGACAACTAATGAAAAACTGTTTTTT
CASSLGGRTTNEKLFF
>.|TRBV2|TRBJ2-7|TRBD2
TGTGCCAGCAGTGGACTAGCGGGAGTCCTCTACGAGCAGTACTTC
CASSGLAGVLYEQYF
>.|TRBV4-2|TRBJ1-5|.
TGTGCCAGCAGCCAAGAGGGGGGGCCCAGTCAGCCCCAGCATTTT
CASSQEGGPSQPQHF
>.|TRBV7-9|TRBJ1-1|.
TGTGCCAGCAGCTTCTACGGAGTGAACACTGAAGCTTTCTTT
CASSFYGVNTEAFF